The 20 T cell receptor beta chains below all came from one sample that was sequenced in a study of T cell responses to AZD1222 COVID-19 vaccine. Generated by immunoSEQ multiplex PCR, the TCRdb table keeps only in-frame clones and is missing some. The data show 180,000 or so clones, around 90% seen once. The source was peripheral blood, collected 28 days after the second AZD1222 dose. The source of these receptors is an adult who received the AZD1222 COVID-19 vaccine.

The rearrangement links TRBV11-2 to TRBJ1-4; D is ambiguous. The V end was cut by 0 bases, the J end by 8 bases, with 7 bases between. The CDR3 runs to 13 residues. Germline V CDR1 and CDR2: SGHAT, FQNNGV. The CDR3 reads CASSLDTGEKLFF. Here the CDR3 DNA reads TGTGCCAGCAGCTTAGATACGGGCGAAAAACTGTTTTTT.

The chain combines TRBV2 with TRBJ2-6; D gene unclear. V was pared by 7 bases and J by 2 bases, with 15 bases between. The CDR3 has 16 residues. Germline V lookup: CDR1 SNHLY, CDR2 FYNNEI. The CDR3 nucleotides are TGTGCCAGCAACCCAGGTTCCCCCCCTGGGGCCAACGTCCTGACTTTC. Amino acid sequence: CASNPGSPPGANVLTF.

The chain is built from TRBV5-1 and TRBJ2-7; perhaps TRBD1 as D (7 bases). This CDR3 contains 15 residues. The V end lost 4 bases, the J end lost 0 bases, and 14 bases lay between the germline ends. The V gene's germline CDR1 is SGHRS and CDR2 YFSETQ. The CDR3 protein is CASSAGQSSSYEQYF. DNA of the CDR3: TGCGCCAGCAGCGCGGGACAGTCGAGCTCCTACGAGCAGTACTTC.

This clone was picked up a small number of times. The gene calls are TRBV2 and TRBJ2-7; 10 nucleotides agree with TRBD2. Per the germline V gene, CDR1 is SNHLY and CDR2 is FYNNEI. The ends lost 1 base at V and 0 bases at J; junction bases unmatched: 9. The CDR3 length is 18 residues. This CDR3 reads CASSEVVAGGSFSYEQYF. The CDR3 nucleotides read TGTGCCAGCAGTGAAGTGGTAGCGGGGGGTTCTTTCTCCTACGAGCAGTACTTC.

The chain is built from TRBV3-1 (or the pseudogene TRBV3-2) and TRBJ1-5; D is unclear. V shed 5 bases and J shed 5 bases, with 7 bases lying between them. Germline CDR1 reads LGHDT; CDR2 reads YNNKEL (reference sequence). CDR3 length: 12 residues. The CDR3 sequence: CASSNLYQPQHF. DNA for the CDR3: TGTGCCAGCAGCAACCTATATCAGCCCCAGCATTTT.

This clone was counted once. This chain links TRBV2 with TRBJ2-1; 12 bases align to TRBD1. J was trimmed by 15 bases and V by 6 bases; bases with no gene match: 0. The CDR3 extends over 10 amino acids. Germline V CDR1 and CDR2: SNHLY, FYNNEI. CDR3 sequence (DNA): TGTGCCAGCAGGGGACAGGGGGCGTTCTTC. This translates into CASRGQGAFF.

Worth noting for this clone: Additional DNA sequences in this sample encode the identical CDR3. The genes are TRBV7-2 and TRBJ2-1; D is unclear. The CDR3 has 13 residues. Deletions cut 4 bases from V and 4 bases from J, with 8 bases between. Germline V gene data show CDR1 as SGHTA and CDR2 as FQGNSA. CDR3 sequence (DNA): TGTGCCAGCAGCTCTTCAGTGTACAATGAGCAGTTCTTC. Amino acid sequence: CASSSSVYNEQFF.

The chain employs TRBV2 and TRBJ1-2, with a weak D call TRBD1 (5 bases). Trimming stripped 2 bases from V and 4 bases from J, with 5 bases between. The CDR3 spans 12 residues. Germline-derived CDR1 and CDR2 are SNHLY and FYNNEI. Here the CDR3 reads CASSEQGYGYTF. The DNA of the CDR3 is TGTGCCAGCAGTGAACAGGGCTATGGCTACACCTTC.

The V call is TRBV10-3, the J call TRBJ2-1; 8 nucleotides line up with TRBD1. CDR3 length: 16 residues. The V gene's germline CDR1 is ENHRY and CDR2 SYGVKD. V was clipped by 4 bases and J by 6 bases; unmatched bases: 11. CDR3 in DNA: TGTGCCATCAGTGGGCAGGGGGCCGGGACCGCCAATGAGCAGTTCTTC. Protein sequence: CAISGQGAGTANEQFF.

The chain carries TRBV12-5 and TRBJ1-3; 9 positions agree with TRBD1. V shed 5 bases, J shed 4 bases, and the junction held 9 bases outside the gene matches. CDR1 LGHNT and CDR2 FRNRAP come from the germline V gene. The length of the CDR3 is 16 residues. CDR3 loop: CASGLNRGQGGNTIYF. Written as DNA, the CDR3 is TGTGCTAGTGGTCTTAACAGGGGGCAAGGAGGAAACACCATATATTTT.

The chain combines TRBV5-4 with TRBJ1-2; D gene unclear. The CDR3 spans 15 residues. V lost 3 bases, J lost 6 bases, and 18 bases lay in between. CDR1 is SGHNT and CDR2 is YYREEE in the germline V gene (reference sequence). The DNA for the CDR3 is TGTGCCAGCAGCTCCGAAGCCGGGTTATCAGATGGCTACACCTTC. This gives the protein CASSSEAGLSDGYTF.

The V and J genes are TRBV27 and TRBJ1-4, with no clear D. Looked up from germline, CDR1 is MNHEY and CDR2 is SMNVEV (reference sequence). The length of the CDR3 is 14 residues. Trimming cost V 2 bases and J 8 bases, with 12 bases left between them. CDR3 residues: CASSLAGYQEKLFF. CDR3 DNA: TGTGCCAGCAGTTTAGCGGGGTATCAAGAAAAACTGTTTTTT.

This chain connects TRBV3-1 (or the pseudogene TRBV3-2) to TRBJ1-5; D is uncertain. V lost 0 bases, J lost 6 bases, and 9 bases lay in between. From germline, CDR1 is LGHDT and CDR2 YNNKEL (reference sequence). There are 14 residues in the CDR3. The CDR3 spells CASSQDGPGQPQHF. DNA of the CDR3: TGTGCCAGCAGCCAAGACGGTCCAGGTCAGCCCCAGCATTTT.

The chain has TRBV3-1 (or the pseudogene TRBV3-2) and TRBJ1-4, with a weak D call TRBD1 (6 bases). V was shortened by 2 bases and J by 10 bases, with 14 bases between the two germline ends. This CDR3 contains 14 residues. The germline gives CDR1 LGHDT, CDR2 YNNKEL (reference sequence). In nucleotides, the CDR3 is TGTGCCAGCAGCCAAACACAGGGAGGAGGAAAACTGTTTTTT. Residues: CASSQTQGGGKLFF.

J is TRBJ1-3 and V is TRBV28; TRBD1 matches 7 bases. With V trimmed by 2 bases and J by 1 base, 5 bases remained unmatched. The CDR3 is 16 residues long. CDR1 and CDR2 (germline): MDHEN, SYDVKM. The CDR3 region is CASSLVGGESGNTIYF. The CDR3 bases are TGTGCCAGCAGTTTAGTAGGGGGCGAGTCTGGAAACACCATATATTTT.

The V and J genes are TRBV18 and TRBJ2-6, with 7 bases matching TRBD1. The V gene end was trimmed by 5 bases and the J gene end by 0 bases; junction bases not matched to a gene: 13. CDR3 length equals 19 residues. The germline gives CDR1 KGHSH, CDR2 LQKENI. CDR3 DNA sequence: TGTGCCAGCTCAAACAAAATTGGGACAGCTGCCTCTGGGGCCAACGTCCTGACTTTC. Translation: CASSNKIGTAASGANVLTF.

The DNA of the CDR3 is TGCGCCAGCAGCCCTAGCGGGAACCTCTACGAGCAGTACTTC. Translating it yields CASSPSGNLYEQYF. The gene calls are TRBV4-3 and TRBJ2-7, with 9 bases aligning to TRBD2. V shed 4 bases and J 3 bases; nucleotides not matched to a gene: 4. The CDR3 consists of 14 residues. Germline values: CDR1 LGHNA, CDR2 YSLEER.

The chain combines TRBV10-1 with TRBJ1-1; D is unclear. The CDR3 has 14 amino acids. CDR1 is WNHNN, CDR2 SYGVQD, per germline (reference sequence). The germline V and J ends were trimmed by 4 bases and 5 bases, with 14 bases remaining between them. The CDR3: CASSVSDFGTEAFF. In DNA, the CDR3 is TGCGCCAGCAGTGTCTCCGACTTCGGGACTGAAGCTTTCTTT.

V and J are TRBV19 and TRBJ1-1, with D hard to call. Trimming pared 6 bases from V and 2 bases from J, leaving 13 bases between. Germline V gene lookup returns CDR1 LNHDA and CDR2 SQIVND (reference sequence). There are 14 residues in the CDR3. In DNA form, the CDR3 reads TGTGCCAGTAGGGTAGAACAAACCAACACTGAAGCTTTCTTT. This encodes CASRVEQTNTEAFF.

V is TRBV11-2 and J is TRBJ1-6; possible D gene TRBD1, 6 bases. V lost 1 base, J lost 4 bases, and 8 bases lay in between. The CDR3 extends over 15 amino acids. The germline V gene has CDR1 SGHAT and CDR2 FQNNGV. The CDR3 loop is CASSLGGAYNSPLHF. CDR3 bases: TGTGCCAGCAGCTTAGGGGGGGCATATAATTCACCCCTCCACTTT.